Listed below are T cell receptor beta chains from one sample, sequenced in a study of T cell repertoires in cytomegalovirus infection. TCRdb re-called the reads through MiXCR, storing one row per CDR3 protein. This repertoire shows roughly 500,000 distinct CDR3 sequences, 15% to 20% found once; its top ten account for more than 20%. The specimen was CD8+ T cells from PBMCs. Every receptor here comes from a human donor in good health (CMV status not recorded). Some clones in this sample may be carry-over from other donors' samples. Each CDR3 is given with its conserved first and last residue. The D gene is left open where the match is weak. A clone size is listed for some rows: how often the clone was seen (once, few, many), or a class if it is expanded.

TRBD1	TRBV27	-	TRBJ1-1	CASSPTSDRELEAFF	TGTGCCAGCAGTCCCACTTCGGACAGGGAACTTGAAGCTTTCTTT
-	TRBV11-2	many	TRBJ2-1	CASSLDRAGRPWEQFF	TGTGCCAGCAGCTTAGATCGGGCGGGCCGACCCTGGGAGCAGTTCTTC
-	TRBV6-5	few	TRBJ1-1	CASTDSWNTEAFF	TGTGCCAGCACAGACAGTTGGAACACTGAAGCTTTCTTT
TRBD1	TRBV7-9	-	TRBJ1-3	CANRDSGNTIYF	TGTGCCAACCGGGACAGCGGAAACACCATATATTTT
TRBD1	TRBV6-1	many	TRBJ2-5	CASSEGTGGYETQYF	TGTGCCAGCAGTGAGGGGACAGGGGGTTACGAGACCCAGTACTTC
-	TRBV19	-	TRBJ1-1	CASSWTTEAFF	TGTGCCAGTAGTTGGACTACTGAAGCTTTCTTT
-	TRBV24-1	once	TRBJ1-1	CATSDPLGTEAFF	TGTGCCACCAGTGATCCCTTGGGGACTGAAGCTTTCTTT
TRBD1	TRBV19	few	TRBJ1-2	CATLTGQGFHYGYTF	TGTGCCACCTTGACGGGACAGGGCTTTCATTATGGCTACACCTTC
-	TRBV6-1	few	TRBJ1-1	CASSPRERNTEAFF	TGTGCCAGCAGTCCTCGAGAGAGAAACACTGAAGCTTTCTTT
-	TRBV12-3/TRBV12-4	many	TRBJ2-7	CASSFFRQGGEQYF	TGTGCCAGCAGTTTTTTCCGGCAGGGCGGCGAGCAGTACTTC
-	TRBV6-6	many	TRBJ2-7	CASSYSSGWQYF	TGTGCCAGCAGTTACTCGAGCGGATGGCAGTACTTC
-	TRBV10-3	many	TRBJ2-6	CAITAGNHGANVLTF	TGTGCCATCACGGCGGGGAATCATGGGGCCAACGTCCTGACTTTC